The 2 T cell receptor beta chains given below trace back to one sample, sequenced in a study of T cells in Graves' hyperthyroidism and ophthalmopathy. Using RNA transcripts as the source, TCR beta CDR3 regions were amplified. The study used the HTBI primer set for a first-round RT-PCR of the TCR CDR3. TCRdb re-called the multiplex PCR reads with MiXCR, one entry per CDR3 protein. The sample holds 50,000 to 55,000 distinct CDR3 sequences, around half seen once. The specimen sequenced was blood. The receptor source for this set is a woman in her forties or fifties with Graves' ophthalmopathy.

This clonotype was seen many times. The chain employs TRBV9 and TRBJ1-2; D gene unclear. Looked up from germline, CDR1 is SGDLS and CDR2 is YYNGEE. This CDR3 comprises 13 residues. Trimming took off 1 base at V and 4 bases at J, with 8 bases between the two ends. The CDR3 nucleotides read TGTGCCAGCAGCGTATCTCCCGGCTATGGCTACACCTTC. This codes for CASSVSPGYGYTF.

This clonotype is medium-sized (0.01 to 0.1%) within its sample. The J gene is TRBJ1-2, the V gene TRBV20-1; perhaps TRBD1 as D (6 bases). CDR1 DFQATT and CDR2 SNEGSKA come from the germline V gene (reference sequence). This CDR3 contains 12 residues. V was shortened by 7 bases and J by 2 bases, with 11 bases between the two germline ends. The CDR3 DNA follows: TGCAGTGTCCCAACAGGGAACTATGGCTACACCTTC. This codes for CSVPTGNYGYTF.